This T cell receptor (beta chain) was sequenced in a study of cytomegalovirus exposure and HLA in healthy donors (dated by TCRdb to about 2017). A note on the overall study: According to an earlier analysis of several hundred of the donors, 150 million to 200 million T cells yielded 120 million or so unique TCR beta sequences and about 300 Gb of sequence data. In a later genetic analysis, genome-wide SNP genotypes for about three fifths of the roughly 670 donors were used, and that subset was treated as a discovery cohort. In an earlier analysis of 500 to 650 of the donors, high-throughput TCR beta sequencing was used to judge whether each TCR beta V gene segment behaved as functional or pseudogenic. Among about 400 genotyped donors of the cohort, an average of around 240,000 unique TCR beta nucleotide sequences was sequenced per donor, of which approximately 18% were non-productive. Typing coverage varied by locus: about 629-640 donors for A, B, C, DRB1 and DQB1; approximately 520 for DQA1; around 570 for DPA1; more than 450 for DPB1. Rather than using new phenotypic data, the later analysis identified candidate immune exposures from TCR beta sequences and from how often those sequences occurred across donors. The study aimed to test whether signatures of past pathogen exposure could be identified by cataloging public T cell receptors. A separate validation cohort of roughly 130 different subjects was used in addition to the roughly 640-subject first cohort. Because of strong linkage in the cohort, roughly five DR-DQ haplotypes were treated as single units for association and clustering. HLA typing covered class I and class II loci at four-digit resolution. An early release covering roughly 600 HLA-typed donors comprised approximately 290 gigabases of sequencing data and roughly 86 million unique TCR sequences. Donor age, sex, ethnicity and CMV serostatus were compiled alongside the repertoire data. In a later analysis, previously published TCR beta repertoires from several hundred donors were re-analyzed and high-resolution HLA genotyping was added so that TCR occurrence patterns could be studied. The study used immunosequencing to profile the T cell repertoires of several hundred subjects and linked those repertoires to cytomegalovirus serostatus. To predict cytomegalovirus infection status, the study combined high-throughput TCR immunosequencing, statistical association of individual TCRs with disease status, and machine learning. Every repertoire in the discovery cohort had been generated on one and the same sequencing platform. The genetic ancestry cluster associated with self-reported Caucasian donors included 80% to 90% of the approximately 400 genotyped donors.

Library prep was done by the immunoSEQ multiplex PCR assay. For the multiplex PCR, a mixture combining 60 forward primers for TCR Vbeta segments and 13 reverse primers for TCR Jbeta segments was used. A multiplex PCR assay on genomic DNA amplified the CDR3 region of rearranged TCR beta genes. The amplified TCR beta libraries were sequenced on the Illumina HiSeq System as 87-base-pair reads. The original methods were these. A later analysis tallied around 87 million unique TCR beta chains across the 650 to 750 repertoires, and around 9.9 million of those chains were shared by two or more donors. To remove PCR and sequencing errors, raw reads were error-corrected and collapsed into unique sequences using a nearest-neighbor algorithm that merged closely related sequences. Alignment of CDR3 sequences to IMGT reference sequences was used to assign V, D and J gene segments. Each retained sequence needed at least a six-nucleotide match to both a V gene segment and a J gene segment. Rearrangements were called productive when the CDR3 lacked stop codons and stayed in frame with V and J; all others were non-productive. Following IMGT convention, CDR3 was defined as the stretch from the second conserved V-encoded cysteine to the conserved J-encoded phenylalanine. Sequences without an unambiguous match to a single V gene segment were excluded from the earlier analysis of almost 600 of the donors. In an earlier analysis of 450 to 750 of the donors, a V segment was called functional when productive rearrangements were above 56.7%, and segregating when the standard deviation between donors exceeded 5%. A statistical classification framework was built to diagnose cytomegalovirus status from the catalog of TCR beta chain sequences. In a later analysis, TCR nucleotide sequences were compared against IMGT/GENE-DB human TR gene sequences so that V and J genes could be assigned. In a later analysis, CDR3 sequences and most-parsimonious VDJ recombination scenarios were assigned using the TCRdist pipeline. In a later analysis, every TCR beta chain was defined by the combination of its CDR3 amino acid sequence and its V-gene family, and reads without a unique V-gene family were dropped. In a later analysis, approximately 590 highly shared, low-generation-probability nucleotide sequences were removed to address suspected cross-contamination and a sequencing artifact. For each public chain, a later analysis derived a clonal expansion index from normalized ranks of inferred template counts within each repertoire. A later analysis computed generation probabilities with a VDJ recombination model fitted to out-of-frame rearrangements, and checked the results against IGoR. In a later analysis, TCR-TCR, TCR-HLA and TCR-CMV co-occurrence was scored with hypergeometric tests, and a repertoire-size bias correction was applied to TCR pairs. A later analysis estimated false discovery rates by permuting HLA or CMV assignments 20 times. A later analysis grouped co-occurring TCRs with DBSCAN, adding TCRdist sequence similarity when clustering within HLA-allele-positive subsets. Repertoires with fewer than 30,000 or more than 120,000 public chains were left out of co-occurrence clustering, as were five repertoires with anomalous nucleotide sharing. Drawn from immuneACCESS, this table holds only the in-frame rearrangements with V and J called that TCRdb kept. Clones are partly lost; checked studies trace under half to an unresolved V gene and leave the rest unexplained. From that table come the V and J calls and clone size; the DNA was used to work out D and trimming. The sample table records 160,000 or so clones; roughly four fifths of these occur just once. The ten largest clones represent roughly a tenth of the sample.

CDR3 length: 16 amino acids, cysteine to phenylalanine. Only the CDR3 DNA is retained, 48 bases long and in frame from the first base. V is clipped by 2 bases and J by 1 base, and the sequence between their germline boundaries is 14 bases long. CDR1 and CDR2 (SGDLS, YYNGEE) derive from the germline V gene. The cohort consisted of 600 to 750 healthy bone marrow donors. All cohort members were sampled while nominally healthy, although unrecorded immune exposures were likely present. The donor was CMV seropositive and was included in the group of some 290 seropositive cohort members. A peripheral blood sample was provided by each donor, and peripheral blood mononuclear cells were used for TCR beta sequencing. The Qiagen DNeasy Blood Extraction Kit was used to extract genomic DNA from the blood cell samples. As regards this clone: Its antigen remains undetermined. No per-base quality is available; no much larger clone lies one base away.

Here is what the overall study found, with its caveats: Sequencing depth was assumed to be roughly uniform across donors in the presence/absence analyses, though that assumption may not hold. A further reported finding was that TCR beta sequences accurately predicted the HLA-A and HLA-B alleles for most subjects in the first cohort. In a later analysis, the rate of TCR association differed among HLA loci, with DRB1 alleles having the most associated TCRs and HLA-C alleles having the fewest. In an earlier analysis of more than 500 of the donors, most TCR beta V segments appeared in productive rearrangements about 87% or about 30% of the time, broadly matching IMGT annotations. It was suggested by the authors that the approach could potentially be generalized to other disease states and immunological phenotypes. According to a later genetic analysis, donors in an Asian-associated ancestry cluster had fewer N-insertions in productive TCRs than the roughly 700-donor mean. The cohort was sequenced for TCR beta chains only, and without alpha or paired-chain data the features that could be detected were limited. In vitro tests confirmed that a few of the cytomegalovirus-associated TCR beta chains recognize cytomegalovirus antigens. While some public TCRs were present in many individuals, most TCR sequences turned up only very rarely across donors. HLA typing was unavailable for some donors at each locus, so association tests used only the typed subset. Strong co-occurrence of HLA alleles, especially DR and DQ, made assigning TCR associations to individual alleles difficult. At a false discovery rate of 0.05, a later analysis linked about 17,000 TCR beta sequences to specific HLA alleles. In the study, some 180 TCR beta chains were listed as associated with cytomegalovirus. The earlier analysis of 450 to 700 of the donors excluded 15 to 20 rarely observed V segments, including chromosome 9 orphons, because counts were too low. A later analysis reported that several top co-occurrence clusters appeared linked to parvovirus B19, influenza, CMV and Epstein-Barr virus. A group of highly shared sequence variants was considered likely to be a technical artifact of the sequencing pipeline. The classifier was reported to diagnose cytomegalovirus status with high specificity and sensitivity in both the original cohort and the validation cohort. An association between a missense DCLRE1C variant and V-gene and J-gene trimming of TCR beta chains was found in a later genetic analysis and replicated in an independent cohort. In a later analysis, most CMV-associated TCR beta chains were found to appear HLA-restricted, with HLA associations seemingly driven largely by CMV exposure. Immune exposure information for the cohort was limited to CMV serostatus. Linkage disequilibrium might explain the correlated functional status among segregating V segments, but an unknown experimental factor could not be excluded. Some IMGT-functional V segments, including TRBV6-2 and TRBV6-3, could not be distinguished by the 87-base-pair reads and were therefore excluded. In a later analysis, HLA-associated TCR beta chains showed more clonal expansion and lower generation probabilities than non-associated chains that were equally common.

The chain couples TRBV9 to TRBJ2-3; TRBD2 is a weak D gene call, 5 bases matching. The clonotype comes from a man aged 45-65 years in good health and CMV-seropositive. The sample taken for sequencing was PBMCs. CDR3 region: CASSVDPGRGTDTQYF. DNA sequence: TGTGCCAGCAGCGTGGATCCTGGGCGGGGCACAGATACGCAGTATTTT.